The clone carrying this TCR beta chain appeared many times. Its antigen is still unknown. This record comes from a study of breast tumors, draining lymph nodes, adjacent tissues. General study findings and limits: Luminal-like breast cancer showed significantly higher tumor–nontumor repertoire similarity than basal-like. The lymph node origin of tumor T cells was framed as consistent with a hypothesis, not demonstrated. The data were judged consistent with most tumor T cells coming from lymph node and expanding in tumor. Tumor repertoires ranked between lymph nodes and nontumor tissue in diversity, with V and J gene preferences.

TCRdb recomputed calls from the multiplex PCR reads with MiXCR, one row per CDR3 protein. The table has approximately 130,000 distinct CDR3 sequences, less than 25% seen once. Breast cancer patients provided tissue from their axillary draining lymph nodes. This TCR was recovered from a female donor with breast cancer. Some clones in this sample may be carry-over from other donors' samples. Sequencing was performed on axillary lymph node tissue.

CDR3 nucleotide sequence: TGTGCCAGCAGTTACAGAGGGAAGGGCTCCTACGAGCAGTACTTC. Its translation is CASSYRGKGSYEQYF. V and J are TRBV6-6 and TRBJ2-7, with a tentative D call TRBD2 (5 bases). CDR1 is MNHNY and CDR2 is SVGAGI in the germline V gene (reference sequence). V was cut by 2 bases and J by 0 bases, with 11 bases left in between. The CDR3 is 15 residues long.